The 32 T cell receptor beta chains listed next were all sequenced from one sample in a study of blood T cell repertoires in COVID-19. Produced via immunoSEQ multiplex PCR; TCRdb's table is partial and in-frame only. The repertoire holds approximately 290,000 clones, with roughly 80% as singletons. What was sequenced was peripheral blood. The receptors were sampled from a person aged 65-85 years with COVID-19, enrolled during active disease.

J is TRBJ2-7 and V is TRBV12-3 or TRBV12-4; 8 nucleotides align to TRBD2. The CDR3 has 12 amino acids. The J segment lost 6 bases and the V segment lost 4 bases, leaving 2 bases of the junction unmatched. CDR3 sequence reads: CASSSGLVEQYF. The CDR3 DNA is TGTGCCAGCAGTTCGGGACTAGTCGAGCAGTACTTC.

The chain employs TRBV11-2 and TRBJ1-5, with D hard to call. The V end was cut by 0 bases, the J end by 6 bases, with 6 bases between. The V gene's germline CDR1 is SGHAT and CDR2 FQNNGV. The CDR3 extends over 13 amino acids. The DNA of the CDR3 is TGTGCCAGCAGCTTAGACGGTACTCAGCCCCAGCATTTT. Translation: CASSLDGTQPQHF.

The chain links TRBV7-2 to TRBJ2-2; tentatively, D is TRBD2 (5 bases). The CDR3 has 14 amino acids. V was pared by 5 bases and J by 4 bases, with 11 bases between. The germline V gene encodes CDR1 SGHTA and CDR2 FQGNSA. The CDR3 here is CASSVRTLTGELFF. The CDR3, as DNA: TGTGCCAGCAGCGTAAGGACTCTCACCGGGGAGCTGTTTTTT.

The V and J genes are TRBV7-2 and TRBJ2-7; TRBD1 matches 11 bases. The CDR3 totals 15 residues. Trimming at V came to 3 bases and at J to 6 bases, leaving 7 bases not matched to a gene. Germline-derived CDR1 and CDR2 are SGHTA and FQGNSA. The CDR3 bases are TGTGCCAGCAGCTTCTCCGGGACAGGGGGACTCGAGCAGTACTTC. Protein product: CASSFSGTGGLEQYF.

The rearrangement links TRBV10-3 to TRBJ1-1, with 10 bases identical to TRBD1. The germline V gene encodes CDR1 ENHRY and CDR2 SYGVKD. The CDR3 spans 15 residues. The trim removed 4 bases at V and 7 bases at J, leaving 9 bases unmatched. The CDR3 region is CAISVAWTGGDEAFF. The CDR3 nucleotides are TGTGCCATCAGTGTCGCCTGGACAGGGGGTGATGAAGCTTTCTTT.

This chain connects TRBV9 to TRBJ2-3; the D is unclear. V shed 2 bases and J shed 0 bases, with 7 bases lying between them. This CDR3 is 14 amino acids long. Germline V gene data show CDR1 as SGDLS and CDR2 as YYNGEE. The CDR3 spells CASSVLASTDTQYF. The CDR3 DNA reads as TGTGCCAGCAGCGTCCTGGCTAGCACAGATACGCAGTATTTT.

This clone was detected once. The V gene is TRBV9, the J gene TRBJ2-5; 7 bases agree with TRBD2. The CDR3 spans 15 residues. J was trimmed by 5 bases and V by 0 bases; bases with no gene match: 7. Germline-derived CDR1 and CDR2 are SGDLS and YYNGEE. The DNA for the CDR3 is TGTGCCAGCAGCGTAGGGGCGGGAGCAGATGAGACCCAGTACTTC. Translating it yields CASSVGAGADETQYF.

This sequence joins TRBV5-6 and TRBJ1-5; no clear D. The CDR3 is 15 amino acids. Per the germline V gene, CDR1 is SGHDT and CDR2 is YYEEEE. V was pared by 2 bases and J by 3 bases, with 12 bases between. The CDR3 DNA reads as TGTGCCAGCAGCTTCTACAGCCGGGACAATCAGCCCCAGCATTTT. It yields the protein CASSFYSRDNQPQHF.

The gene calls are TRBV24-1 and TRBJ2-7; 7 nucleotides align to TRBD2. The CDR3 is 12 residues long. V dropped 4 bases and J dropped 11; count of bases not matched to a gene: 7. CDR1 is KGHDR and CDR2 is SFDVKD in the germline V gene. In nucleotides, the CDR3 is TGTGCCACCAGTGACCCGTGGGGGGGGGAGTACTTC. Its protein is CATSDPWGGEYF.

This sequence joins TRBV6-5 and TRBJ1-5, with 10 bases aligning to TRBD1. CDR3 size: 15 residues. J lost 2 bases, V lost 4 bases, and 2 bases had no gene match. CDR1 MNHEY and CDR2 SVGAGI come from the germline V gene. The CDR3 loop reads CASSLGTGGNQPQHF. CDR3 nucleotides: TGTGCCAGCAGTTTGGGGACAGGGGGCAATCAGCCCCAGCATTTT.

V is TRBV27 and J is TRBJ2-4, with a weak D call TRBD2 (5 bases). Germline lookup yields CDR1 MNHEY and CDR2 SMNVEV (reference sequence). The CDR3 is 15 amino acids. V lost 6 bases, J lost 0 bases, and 12 bases lay in between. The CDR3 protein is CASRRLAEAKNIQYF. Here the CDR3 DNA reads TGTGCCAGCAGAAGGCTAGCAGAAGCCAAAAACATTCAGTACTTC.

V usage is TRBV27 and J usage is TRBJ2-3; D not resolved. Germline loops: CDR1 MNHEY, CDR2 SMNVEV (reference sequence). CDR3 length equals 14 residues. V was clipped by 6 bases and J by 0 bases, with 10 bases between them. The CDR3 bases are TGTGCCAGCAGCCTGAGCAGGAGCACAGATACGCAGTATTTT. Translating gives CASSLSRSTDTQYF.

The chain links TRBV18 to TRBJ2-2, with 8 bases aligning to TRBD2. CDR1 is KGHSH and CDR2 is LQKENI in the germline V gene. J gave up 5 bases and V 5 bases, and 13 bases lay outside the gene matches. The CDR3 has 17 residues. This chain's CDR3 is CASSAGTSLVRTGELFF. For the CDR3, the DNA is TGTGCCAGCTCAGCCGGGACTAGTCTTGTTAGAACCGGGGAGCTGTTTTTT.

The chain uses TRBV7-2 and TRBJ2-5, with 7 bases identical to TRBD2. Germline V gene lookup returns CDR1 SGHTA and CDR2 FQGNSA. V was clipped by 1 base and J by 5 bases; unmatched bases: 4. The CDR3 is made up of 14 amino acids. The CDR3 loop is CASSLGGSRETQYF. The CDR3 nucleotides read TGTGCCAGCAGCTTAGGCGGGAGCAGGGAGACCCAGTACTTC.

The CDR3 here is CASSSGGWINTEAFF. The CDR3 DNA is TGTGCCAGTAGTTCTGGAGGGTGGATTAACACTGAAGCTTTCTTT. The chain joins TRBV19 to TRBJ1-1, with D unresolved. The V end was cut by 5 bases, the J end by 2 bases, with 15 bases between. This CDR3 contains 15 residues. Germline CDR1 LNHDA, CDR2 SQIVND (reference sequence).

The rearrangement links TRBV11-3 to TRBJ2-1; 8 positions agree with TRBD1. Per germline, CDR1 SGHNT and CDR2 YENEEA. V lost 0 bases to trimming and J lost 6 bases; unmatched junction nucleotides: 7. CDR3 length: 16 residues. This CDR3 reads CASSLEAGGAGNEQFF. In DNA form, the CDR3 reads TGTGCCAGCAGCTTAGAGGCAGGGGGCGCGGGCAATGAGCAGTTCTTC.

The genes are TRBV4-1 and TRBJ2-1; 8 positions agree with TRBD2. Trimming removed 0 bases from V and 0 bases from J; junction bases left unmatched: 7. This CDR3 has 18 amino acids. Per germline, CDR1 MGHRA and CDR2 YSYEKL. The CDR3 sequence is CASSQDAGGVTSYNEQFF. The DNA of the CDR3 is TGCGCCAGCAGCCAAGACGCGGGGGGAGTAACCTCCTACAATGAGCAGTTCTTC.

This clone was counted only a few times. V gene TRBV9 combines with J gene TRBJ2-1; 7 bases are shared with TRBD1. This CDR3 is built from 15 residues. Looked up from germline, CDR1 is SGDLS and CDR2 is YYNGEE. J was trimmed by 7 bases and V by 2 bases; bases with no gene match: 9. Here the CDR3 reads CASSVSGQRVNEQFF. CDR3 bases: TGTGCCAGCAGCGTTTCGGGACAGAGAGTAAATGAGCAGTTCTTC.

This chain connects TRBV19 to TRBJ1-3; maybe TRBD1 (6 bases). V lost 6 bases to trimming and J lost 4 bases, with 16 bases between them. Germline lookup yields CDR1 LNHDA and CDR2 SQIVND (reference sequence). The CDR3 runs 15 residues. The chain's CDR3 is CASSSHRESGNTIYF. The CDR3 DNA follows: TGTGCCAGTAGCAGCCACAGGGAATCCGGAAACACCATATATTTT.

CDR3 coding DNA: TGTGCCACCAGTGAAGGGGGACAGGGGGCTTTTGAGACCCAGTACTTC. Translated, it gives CATSEGGQGAFETQYF. V gene TRBV24-1 combines with J gene TRBJ2-5; TRBD1 matches at 12 bases. With 4 bases clipped from V and 5 bases from J, the junction kept 7 bases outside the gene matches. Germline V gives CDR1 KGHDR, CDR2 SFDVKD. The CDR3 is made up of 16 amino acids.

As for this clone: Other nucleotide sequences from this sample produce the same CDR3. This chain joins TRBV9 and TRBJ1-6; no clear D. The germline CDR1 and CDR2 sequences are SGDLS and YYNGEE. Trimming took 4 bases from V and 1 from J, leaving 9 bases between them. The CDR3 has 15 residues. The CDR3 here is CASSPPGSYNSPLHF. CDR3 bases: TGTGCCAGCAGCCCTCCCGGGTCCTATAATTCACCCCTCCACTTT.

The V call is TRBV16, the J call TRBJ2-3; D is ambiguous. In germline, CDR1 is KGHSY, CDR2 FQNENV. The CDR3 length is 14 residues. V was pared by 1 base and J by 6 bases, with 11 bases between. CDR3 coding DNA: TGTGCCAGCAGCCAATTGGTGGCAACCGATACGCAGTATTTT. It encodes CASSQLVATDTQYF. Combining the CDR3 with reference TRBV16 and TRBJ2-3 gives the whole variable domain GEEVAQTPKHLVRGEGQKAKLYCAPIKGHSYVFWYQQVLKNEFKFLISFQNENVFDETGMPKERFSAKCLPNSPCSLEIQATKLEDSAVYFCASSQLVATDTQYFGPGTRLTVL.

This clone showed up just a few times. The chain links TRBV10-3 to TRBJ2-1, with 12 bases lining up with TRBD2. Unmatched junction bases numbered 3, after V lost 0 bases and J lost 3 bases. This CDR3 contains 17 residues. CDR1 ENHRY and CDR2 SYGVKD come from the germline V gene. CDR3 sequence: CAISESTSGGGYNEQFF. The DNA for the CDR3 is TGTGCCATCAGTGAGTCGACTAGCGGGGGAGGCTACAATGAGCAGTTCTTC.

Only a few counts were recorded for this clone. The chain joins TRBV11-2 to TRBJ1-2, with 7 bases aligning to TRBD1. The CDR3 contains 13 residues. After removal of 1 base from V and 8 bases from J, the junction contained 4 bases not matched to a gene. Germline values: CDR1 SGHAT, CDR2 FQNNGV. As DNA, the CDR3 is TGTGCCAGCAGCTTAGGGAGGGGGCAAGGCTACACCTTC. Amino acids: CASSLGRGQGYTF.

This clone was detected only once. This chain connects TRBV30 to TRBJ1-5, with a tentative D call TRBD1 (5 bases). The CDR3 is made up of 12 amino acids. The V and J ends lost 5 bases and 4 bases respectively, with 9 bases between them. CDR1 and CDR2 (germline): GTSNPN, SVGIG (reference sequence). CDR3 in amino acids: CAWGEGNQPQHF. The CDR3 nucleotides read TGTGCCTGGGGGGAGGGGAATCAGCCCCAGCATTTT.

The genes are TRBV5-5 and TRBJ2-3; D not certain. Per germline, CDR1 SGHKS and CDR2 YYEKEE (reference sequence). This CDR3 is built from 19 residues. Deletions cut 4 bases from V and 6 bases from J, with 30 bases between. The CDR3 DNA reads TGTGCCAGCAGCACCTATGAACAAAACCAACTGGGCTATAAGGATACGCAGTATTTT. This encodes CASSTYEQNQLGYKDTQYF.

This sequence joins TRBV6-5 and TRBJ1-2, with D possibly TRBD1 on 6 matching bases. With 7 bases removed from V and 4 bases from J, the gap between germline ends came to 19 bases. The CDR3 extends over 15 amino acids. In germline, CDR1 is MNHEY, CDR2 SVGAGI. CDR3 bases: TGTGCCAGCACCTCAGGGGTTTCCGGATTCTATGGCTACACCTTC. Residues: CASTSGVSGFYGYTF.

This chain joins TRBV15 and TRBJ2-7; TRBD2 might be the D (5 bases). V lost 3 bases and J 2 bases, leaving 17 bases between the germline ends. The germline V gene encodes CDR1 LNHNV and CDR2 YYDKDF (reference sequence). This CDR3 has 16 amino acids. Written as DNA, the CDR3 is TGTGCCACCAGCAGCCCCGTGAGGGCAGCACCCTACGAGCAGTACTTC. Its translation is CATSSPVRAAPYEQYF.

The chain links TRBV27 to TRBJ1-2, with 7 nucleotides matching TRBD1. Germline loops: CDR1 MNHEY, CDR2 SMNVEV (reference sequence). J was trimmed by 7 bases and V by 1 base; bases with no gene match: 15. The CDR3 consists of 17 residues. The CDR3 protein is CASSLLSHRQGLGGYTF. The CDR3 coding sequence is TGTGCCAGCAGTTTATTAAGTCATCGACAGGGATTAGGTGGCTACACCTTC.

This clone was counted a single time. This rearrangement joins TRBV11-2 to TRBJ2-5; 11 bases fit TRBD2. The CDR3 is 17 amino acids. Germline CDR1 reads SGHAT; CDR2 reads FQNNGV. The V segment lost 5 bases and the J segment 2 bases; nucleotides outside the gene matches: 10. For the CDR3, the DNA is TGTGCCAGCAGCCGCGGGACTAGCGGACTGGGGCAAGAGACCCAGTACTTC. Its protein product is CASSRGTSGLGQETQYF.

V is TRBV25-1 and J is TRBJ1-1; D ambiguous. CDR1 and CDR2 (germline): MGHDK, SYGVNS. The CDR3 has 13 residues. V lost 4 bases and J 9 bases, leaving 15 bases between the germline ends. CDR3 nucleotides: TGTGCCAGCAGTGGGCAGATCAGTACCAAAGCTTTCTTT. Amino acids: CASSGQISTKAFF. The full variable domain, in which reference TRBV25-1 and TRBJ1-1 provide the parts outside the CDR3, is EADIYQTPRYLVIGTGKKITLECSQTMGHDKMYWYQQDPGMELHLIHYSYGVNSTEKGDLSSESTVSRIRTEHFPLTLESARPSHTSQYLCASSGQISTKAFFGQGTRLTVV.

The rearrangement uses TRBV2 and TRBJ2-5; 7 bases are a match to TRBD1. With 0 bases clipped from V and 5 bases from J, the junction kept 6 bases outside the gene matches. This CDR3 spans 15 amino acids. Germline CDR1 SNHLY, CDR2 FYNNEI. CDR3 sequence reads: CASSEANRGWETQYF. CDR3 sequence (DNA): TGTGCCAGCAGTGAAGCGAACAGGGGATGGGAGACCCAGTACTTC.